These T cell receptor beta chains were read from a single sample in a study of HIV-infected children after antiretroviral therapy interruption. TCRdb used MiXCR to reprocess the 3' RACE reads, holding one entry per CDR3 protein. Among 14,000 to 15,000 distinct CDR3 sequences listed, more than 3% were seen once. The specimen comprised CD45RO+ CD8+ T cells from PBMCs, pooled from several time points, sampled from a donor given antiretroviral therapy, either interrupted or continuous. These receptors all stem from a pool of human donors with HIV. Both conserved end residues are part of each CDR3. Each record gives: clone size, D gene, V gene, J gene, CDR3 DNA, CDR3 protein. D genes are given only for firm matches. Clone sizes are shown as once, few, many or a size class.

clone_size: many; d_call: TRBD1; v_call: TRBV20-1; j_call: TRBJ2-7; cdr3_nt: TGCAGTGCTAGAGATCTGGGGACAGGAGTGCTCTACGAGCAGTACTTC; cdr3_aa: CSARDLGTGVLYEQYF
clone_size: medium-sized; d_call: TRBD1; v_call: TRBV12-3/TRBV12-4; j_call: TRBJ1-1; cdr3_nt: TGTGCCAGCAGCTTCCGGGACAGTGCCGAAGCTTTCTTT; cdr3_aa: CASSFRDSAEAFF
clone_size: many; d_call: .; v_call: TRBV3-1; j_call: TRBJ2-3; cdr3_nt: TGTGCCAGTTTGGGAAAGGGCCTAGGAGTCACAGATACGCAGTATTTT; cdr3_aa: CASLGKGLGVTDTQYF
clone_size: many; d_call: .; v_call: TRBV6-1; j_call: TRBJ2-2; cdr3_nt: TGTGCCAGCAGCGCATTGGGGGGAGCAGCCGGGGAGCTGTTTTTT; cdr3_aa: CASSALGGAAGELFF
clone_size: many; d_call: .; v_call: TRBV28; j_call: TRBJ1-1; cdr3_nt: TGTGCCAGCAGTATTAACACTGAAGCTTTCTTT; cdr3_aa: CASSINTEAFF
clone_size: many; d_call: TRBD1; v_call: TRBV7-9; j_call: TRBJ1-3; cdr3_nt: TGTGCCAGCAGCTCCTCCCGACAGGGGCATGGGGACACCATATATTTT; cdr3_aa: CASSSSRQGHGDTIYF
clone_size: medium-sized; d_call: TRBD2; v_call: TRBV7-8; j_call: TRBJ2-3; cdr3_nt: TGTGCCAGCAGCTTAGTTGGGGGGGGGACCACAGATACGCAGTATTTT; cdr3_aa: CASSLVGGGTTDTQYF
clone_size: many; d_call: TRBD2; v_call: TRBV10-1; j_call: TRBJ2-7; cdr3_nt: TGCGCCAGCAGCCTCGGGACTAGCGGGGGGTACGAGCAGTACTTC; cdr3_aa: CASSLGTSGGYEQYF
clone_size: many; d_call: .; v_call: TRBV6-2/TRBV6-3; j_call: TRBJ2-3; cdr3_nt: TGTGCCAGCAGAAAGAAGGGGACAGATACGCAGTATTTT; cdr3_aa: CASRKKGTDTQYF
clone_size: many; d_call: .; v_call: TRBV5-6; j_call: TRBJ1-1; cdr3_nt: TGTGCCAGCAGCTCCCTGACAGATAACACTGAAGCTTTCTTT; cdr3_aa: CASSSLTDNTEAFF
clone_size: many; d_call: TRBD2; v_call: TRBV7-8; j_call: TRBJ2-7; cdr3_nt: TGTGCCAGCAGCTTCATGACTAGCGGGAGGGGTAACGAGCAGTACTTC; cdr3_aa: CASSFMTSGRGNEQYF
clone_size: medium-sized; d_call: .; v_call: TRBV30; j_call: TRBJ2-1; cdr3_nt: TGTGCCTGGAGTGGACTAGAAGGGGATGAGCAGTTCTTC; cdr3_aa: CAWSGLEGDEQFF
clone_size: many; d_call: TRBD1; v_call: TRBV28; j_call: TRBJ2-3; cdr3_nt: TGTGCCAGCAGTAAGACTACCTTACAGGGGTATACGCAGTATTTT; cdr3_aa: CASSKTTLQGYTQYF